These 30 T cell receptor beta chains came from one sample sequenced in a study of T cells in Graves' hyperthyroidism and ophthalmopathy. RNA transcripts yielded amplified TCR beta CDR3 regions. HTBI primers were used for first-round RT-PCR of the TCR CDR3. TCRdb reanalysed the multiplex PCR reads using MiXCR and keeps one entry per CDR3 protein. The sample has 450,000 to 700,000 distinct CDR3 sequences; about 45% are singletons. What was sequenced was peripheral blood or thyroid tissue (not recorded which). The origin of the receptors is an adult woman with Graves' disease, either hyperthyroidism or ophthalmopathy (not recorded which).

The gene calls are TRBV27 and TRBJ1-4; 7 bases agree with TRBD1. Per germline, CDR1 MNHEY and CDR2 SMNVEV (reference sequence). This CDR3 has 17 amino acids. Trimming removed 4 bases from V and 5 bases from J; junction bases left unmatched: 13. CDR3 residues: CASSSLLNRGLNEKLFF. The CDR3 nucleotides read TGTGCCAGCAGTTCCCTGCTAAACAGGGGACTGAATGAAAAACTGTTTTTT.

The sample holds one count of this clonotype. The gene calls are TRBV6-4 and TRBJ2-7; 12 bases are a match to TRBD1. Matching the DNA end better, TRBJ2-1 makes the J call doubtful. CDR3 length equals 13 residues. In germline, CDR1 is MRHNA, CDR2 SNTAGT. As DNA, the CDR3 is TGTGCCACGGGACAGGGGGCGGCCAATGAGCAGTTCTTC. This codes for CATGQGAANEQFF.

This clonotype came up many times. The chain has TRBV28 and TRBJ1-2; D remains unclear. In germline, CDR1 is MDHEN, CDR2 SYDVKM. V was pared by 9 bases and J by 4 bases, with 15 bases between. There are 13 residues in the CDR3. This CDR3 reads CASIPRVRYGYTF. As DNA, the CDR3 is TGTGCCAGTATCCCCCGGGTCCGCTATGGCTACACCTTC.

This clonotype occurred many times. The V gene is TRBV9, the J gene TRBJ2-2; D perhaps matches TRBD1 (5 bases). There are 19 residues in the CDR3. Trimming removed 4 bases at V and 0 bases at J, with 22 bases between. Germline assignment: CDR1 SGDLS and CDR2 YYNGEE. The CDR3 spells CASSSPIQVPRANTGELFF. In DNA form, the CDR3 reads TGTGCCAGCAGCTCCCCAATACAGGTTCCAAGGGCGAACACCGGGGAGCTGTTTTTT.

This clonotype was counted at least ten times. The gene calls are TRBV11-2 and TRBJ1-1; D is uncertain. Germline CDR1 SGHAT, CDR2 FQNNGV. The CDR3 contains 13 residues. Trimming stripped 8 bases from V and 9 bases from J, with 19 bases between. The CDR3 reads CASRSIGRPQAFF. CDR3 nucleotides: TGTGCCAGCCGGTCAATCGGGAGGCCCCAAGCTTTCTTT. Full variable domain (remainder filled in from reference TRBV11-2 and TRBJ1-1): EAGVAQSPRYKIIEKRQSVAFWCNPISGHATLYWYQQILGQGPKLLIQFQNNGVVDDSQLPKDRFSAERLKGVDSTLKIQPAKLEDSAVYLCASRSIGRPQAFFGQGTRLTVV.

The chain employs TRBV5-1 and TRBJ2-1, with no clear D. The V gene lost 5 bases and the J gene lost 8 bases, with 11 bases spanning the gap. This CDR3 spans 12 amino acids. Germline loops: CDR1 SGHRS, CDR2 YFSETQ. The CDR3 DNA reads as TGCGCCAGCAGGGAGACGAGAGATGAGCAGTTCTTC. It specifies CASRETRDEQFF.

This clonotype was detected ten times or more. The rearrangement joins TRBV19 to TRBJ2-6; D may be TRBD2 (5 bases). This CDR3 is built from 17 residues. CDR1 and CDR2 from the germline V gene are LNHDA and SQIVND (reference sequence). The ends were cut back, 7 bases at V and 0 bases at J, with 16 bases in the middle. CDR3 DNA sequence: TGTGCCAGTACCCTAGGAGGACGGATCTCTGGGGCCAACGTCCTGACTTTC. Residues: CASTLGGRISGANVLTF.

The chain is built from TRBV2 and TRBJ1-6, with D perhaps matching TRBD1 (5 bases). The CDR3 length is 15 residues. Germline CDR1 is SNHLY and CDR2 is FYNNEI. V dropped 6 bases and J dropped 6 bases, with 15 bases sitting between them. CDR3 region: CASSPRGRGNSPLHF. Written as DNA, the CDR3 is TGTGCCAGCAGCCCGAGGGGCCGTGGTAATTCACCCCTCCACTTT.

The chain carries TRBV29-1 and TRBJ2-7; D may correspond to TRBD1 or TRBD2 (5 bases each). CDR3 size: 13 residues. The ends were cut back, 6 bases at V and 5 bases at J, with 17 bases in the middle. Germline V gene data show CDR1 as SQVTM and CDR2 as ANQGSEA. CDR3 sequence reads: CSVGTKGPNEQYF. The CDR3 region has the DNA TGCAGCGTCGGGACGAAGGGTCCTAACGAGCAGTACTTC.

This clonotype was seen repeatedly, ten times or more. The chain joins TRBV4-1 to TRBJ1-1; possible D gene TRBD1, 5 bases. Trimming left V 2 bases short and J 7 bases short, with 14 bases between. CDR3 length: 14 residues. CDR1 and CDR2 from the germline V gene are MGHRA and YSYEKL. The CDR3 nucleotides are TGCGCCAGCAGCCAAAAAGGGGCTGGGGTTGAAGCTTTCTTT. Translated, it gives CASSQKGAGVEAFF.

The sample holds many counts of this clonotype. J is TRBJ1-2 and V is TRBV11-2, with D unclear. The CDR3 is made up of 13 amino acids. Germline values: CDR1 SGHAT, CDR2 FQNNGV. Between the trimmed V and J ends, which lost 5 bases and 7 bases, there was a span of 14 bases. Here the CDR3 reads CASSMSGNPGYTF. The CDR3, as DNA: TGTGCCAGCAGCATGTCCGGGAACCCTGGCTACACCTTC.

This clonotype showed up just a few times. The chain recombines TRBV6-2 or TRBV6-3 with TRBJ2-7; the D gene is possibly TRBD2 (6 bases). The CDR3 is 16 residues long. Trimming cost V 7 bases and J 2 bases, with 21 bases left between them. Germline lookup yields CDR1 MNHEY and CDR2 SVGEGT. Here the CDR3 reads CASTSRVGTPTYEQYF. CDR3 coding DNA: TGTGCCAGCACTTCAAGGGTCGGGACTCCGACCTACGAGCAGTACTTC.

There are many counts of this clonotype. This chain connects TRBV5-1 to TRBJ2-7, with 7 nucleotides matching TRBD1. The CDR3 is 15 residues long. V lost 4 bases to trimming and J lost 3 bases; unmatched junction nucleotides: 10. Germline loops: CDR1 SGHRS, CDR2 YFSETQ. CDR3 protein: CASSPGQNFLYEQYF. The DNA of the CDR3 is TGCGCCAGCAGCCCGGGACAGAATTTTCTCTACGAGCAGTACTTC.

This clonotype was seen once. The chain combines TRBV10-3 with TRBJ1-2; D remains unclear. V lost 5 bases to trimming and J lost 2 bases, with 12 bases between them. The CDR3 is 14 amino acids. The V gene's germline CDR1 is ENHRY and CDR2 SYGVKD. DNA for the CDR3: TGTGCCATCAGTTACTCTCGACTCAACTATGGCTACACCTTC. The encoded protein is CAISYSRLNYGYTF.

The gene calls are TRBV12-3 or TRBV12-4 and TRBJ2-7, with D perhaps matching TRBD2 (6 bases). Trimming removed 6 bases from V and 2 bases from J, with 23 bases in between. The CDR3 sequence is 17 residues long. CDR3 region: CASSPFEGIGSPYEQYF. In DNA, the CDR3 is TGTGCCAGCAGCCCTTTCGAGGGGATCGGGAGTCCCTACGAGCAGTACTTC.

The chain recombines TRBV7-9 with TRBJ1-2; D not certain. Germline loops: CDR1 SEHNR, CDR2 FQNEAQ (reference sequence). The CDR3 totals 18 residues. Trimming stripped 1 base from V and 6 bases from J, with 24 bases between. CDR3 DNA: TGTGCCAGCAGCTTAGTCTGGACCCAAGAGACCCAGTACGATGGCTACACCTTC. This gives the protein CASSLVWTQETQYDGYTF.

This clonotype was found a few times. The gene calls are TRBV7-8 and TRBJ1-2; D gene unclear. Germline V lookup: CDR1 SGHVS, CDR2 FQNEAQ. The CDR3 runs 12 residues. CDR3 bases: TGTGCTAGAGATCTACATTCCTATGGCTACACCTTC. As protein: CARDLHSYGYTF.

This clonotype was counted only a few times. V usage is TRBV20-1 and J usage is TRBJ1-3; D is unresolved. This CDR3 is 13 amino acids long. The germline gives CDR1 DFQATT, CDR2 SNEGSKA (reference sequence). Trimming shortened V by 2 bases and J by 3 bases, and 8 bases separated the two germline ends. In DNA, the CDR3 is TGCAGTGCTAGATCTGAGGTTGGAAACACCATATATTTT. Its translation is CSARSEVGNTIYF.

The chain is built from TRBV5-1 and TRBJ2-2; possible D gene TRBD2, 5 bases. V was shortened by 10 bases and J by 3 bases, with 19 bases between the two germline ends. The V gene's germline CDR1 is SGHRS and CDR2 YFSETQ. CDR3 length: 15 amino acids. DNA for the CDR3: TGCGCCGGCCTCCCCGGGATCCTGGACACCGGGGAGCTGTTTTTT. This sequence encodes CAGLPGILDTGELFF.

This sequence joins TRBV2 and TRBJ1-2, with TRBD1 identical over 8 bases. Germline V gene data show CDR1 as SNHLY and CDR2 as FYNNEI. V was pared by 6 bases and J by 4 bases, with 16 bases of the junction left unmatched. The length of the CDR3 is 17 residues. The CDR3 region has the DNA TGTGCCAGCAGCGATCCCACTGGGACAGGTGAACTCTATGGCTACACCTTC. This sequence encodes CASSDPTGTGELYGYTF.

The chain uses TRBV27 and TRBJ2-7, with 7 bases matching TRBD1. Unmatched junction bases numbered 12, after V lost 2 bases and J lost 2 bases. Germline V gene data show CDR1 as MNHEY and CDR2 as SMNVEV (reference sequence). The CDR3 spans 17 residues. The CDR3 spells CASSLSGRGPYPYEQYF. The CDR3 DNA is TGTGCCAGCAGTTTAAGTGGTAGGGGGCCCTACCCCTACGAGCAGTACTTC.

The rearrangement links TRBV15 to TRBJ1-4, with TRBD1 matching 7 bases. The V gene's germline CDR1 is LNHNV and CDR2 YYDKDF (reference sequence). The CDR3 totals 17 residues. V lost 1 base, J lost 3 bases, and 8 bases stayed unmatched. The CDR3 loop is CATSRGDSPWANEKLFF. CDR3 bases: TGTGCCACCAGCAGAGGGGACAGCCCGTGGGCTAATGAAAAACTGTTTTTT.

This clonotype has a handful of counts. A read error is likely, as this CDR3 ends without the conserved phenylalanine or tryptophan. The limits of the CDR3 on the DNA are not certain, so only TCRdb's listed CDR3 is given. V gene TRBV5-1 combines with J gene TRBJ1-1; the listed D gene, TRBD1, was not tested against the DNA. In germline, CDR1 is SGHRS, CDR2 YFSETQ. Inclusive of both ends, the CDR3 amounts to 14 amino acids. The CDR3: CASSFARGATEASS.

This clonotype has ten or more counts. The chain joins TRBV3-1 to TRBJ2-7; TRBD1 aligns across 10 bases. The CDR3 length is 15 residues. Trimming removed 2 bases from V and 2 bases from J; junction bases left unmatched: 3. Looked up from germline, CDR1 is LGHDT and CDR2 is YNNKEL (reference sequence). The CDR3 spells CASSQRTGGTYEQYF. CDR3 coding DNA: TGTGCCAGCAGCCAACGGACAGGGGGGACCTACGAGCAGTACTTC.

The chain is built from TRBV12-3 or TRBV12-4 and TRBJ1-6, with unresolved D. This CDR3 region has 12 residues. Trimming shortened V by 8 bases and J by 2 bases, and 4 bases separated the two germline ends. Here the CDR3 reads CASQTYNSPLHF. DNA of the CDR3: TGTGCCAGCCAGACCTATAATTCACCCCTCCACTTT.

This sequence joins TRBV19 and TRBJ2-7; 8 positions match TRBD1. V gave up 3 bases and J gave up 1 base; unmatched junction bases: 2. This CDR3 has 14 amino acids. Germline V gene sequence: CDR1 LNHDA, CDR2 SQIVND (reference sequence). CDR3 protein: CASSMTGASYEQYF. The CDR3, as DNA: TGTGCCAGTAGTATGACAGGGGCATCCTACGAGCAGTACTTC.

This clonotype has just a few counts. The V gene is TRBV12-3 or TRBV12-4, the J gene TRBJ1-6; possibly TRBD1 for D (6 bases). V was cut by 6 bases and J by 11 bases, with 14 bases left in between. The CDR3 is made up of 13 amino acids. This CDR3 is CASSLQAGAPLHF. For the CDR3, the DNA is TGTGCCAGCAGCCTGCAAGCAGGGGCACCCCTCCACTTT.

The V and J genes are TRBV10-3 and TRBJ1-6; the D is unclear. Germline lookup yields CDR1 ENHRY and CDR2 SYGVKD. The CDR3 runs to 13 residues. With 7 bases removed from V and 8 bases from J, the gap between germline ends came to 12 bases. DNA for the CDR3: TGTGCCATCAACCCGGCGCGCGATTCACCCCTCCACTTT. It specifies CAINPARDSPLHF.

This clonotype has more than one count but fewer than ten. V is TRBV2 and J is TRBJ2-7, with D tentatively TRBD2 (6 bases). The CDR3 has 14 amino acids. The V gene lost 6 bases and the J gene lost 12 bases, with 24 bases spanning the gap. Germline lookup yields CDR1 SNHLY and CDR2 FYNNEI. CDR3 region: CASSPPGGTTGRYF. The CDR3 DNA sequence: TGTGCCAGCAGCCCACCCGGCGGGACCACGGGTCGGTACTTC.

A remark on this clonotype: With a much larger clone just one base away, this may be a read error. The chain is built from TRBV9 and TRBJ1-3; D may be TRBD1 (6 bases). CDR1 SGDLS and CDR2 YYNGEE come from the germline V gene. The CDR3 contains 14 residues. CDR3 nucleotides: TGTGCCAGCAGTCACAGGGATTCTGGAAGCACCATATATTTT. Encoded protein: CASSHRDSGSTIYF.